This T cell receptor beta chain was documented in a study of T cell responses to AZD1222 COVID-19 vaccine. Study-wide background: Analyses pooled second doses at about 4 or about 12 weeks. Study outcomes and limitations: Clonal diversity was possibly underestimated, and the donors were mostly white British, with more females.

On this clone: Its antigen is unidentified.

Clones were sequenced by immunoSEQ multiplex PCR, and TCRdb holds only the in-frame ones, with some missing. The sample consists of roughly 110,000 clones, roughly 90% of them appearing once. The source is an adult in good health. This material consisted of peripheral blood, taken on day 0 of AZD1222 vaccination.

CDR3 residues: CASTYSKGNSPLHF. CDR3 DNA: TGTGCCAGCACCTACAGTAAGGGAAATTCACCCCTCCACTTT. The V gene is TRBV2, the J gene TRBJ1-6; the D is unclear. This CDR3 contains 14 residues. V lost 7 bases and J lost 7, with 14 bases in between. Looked up from germline, CDR1 is SNHLY and CDR2 is FYNNEI.